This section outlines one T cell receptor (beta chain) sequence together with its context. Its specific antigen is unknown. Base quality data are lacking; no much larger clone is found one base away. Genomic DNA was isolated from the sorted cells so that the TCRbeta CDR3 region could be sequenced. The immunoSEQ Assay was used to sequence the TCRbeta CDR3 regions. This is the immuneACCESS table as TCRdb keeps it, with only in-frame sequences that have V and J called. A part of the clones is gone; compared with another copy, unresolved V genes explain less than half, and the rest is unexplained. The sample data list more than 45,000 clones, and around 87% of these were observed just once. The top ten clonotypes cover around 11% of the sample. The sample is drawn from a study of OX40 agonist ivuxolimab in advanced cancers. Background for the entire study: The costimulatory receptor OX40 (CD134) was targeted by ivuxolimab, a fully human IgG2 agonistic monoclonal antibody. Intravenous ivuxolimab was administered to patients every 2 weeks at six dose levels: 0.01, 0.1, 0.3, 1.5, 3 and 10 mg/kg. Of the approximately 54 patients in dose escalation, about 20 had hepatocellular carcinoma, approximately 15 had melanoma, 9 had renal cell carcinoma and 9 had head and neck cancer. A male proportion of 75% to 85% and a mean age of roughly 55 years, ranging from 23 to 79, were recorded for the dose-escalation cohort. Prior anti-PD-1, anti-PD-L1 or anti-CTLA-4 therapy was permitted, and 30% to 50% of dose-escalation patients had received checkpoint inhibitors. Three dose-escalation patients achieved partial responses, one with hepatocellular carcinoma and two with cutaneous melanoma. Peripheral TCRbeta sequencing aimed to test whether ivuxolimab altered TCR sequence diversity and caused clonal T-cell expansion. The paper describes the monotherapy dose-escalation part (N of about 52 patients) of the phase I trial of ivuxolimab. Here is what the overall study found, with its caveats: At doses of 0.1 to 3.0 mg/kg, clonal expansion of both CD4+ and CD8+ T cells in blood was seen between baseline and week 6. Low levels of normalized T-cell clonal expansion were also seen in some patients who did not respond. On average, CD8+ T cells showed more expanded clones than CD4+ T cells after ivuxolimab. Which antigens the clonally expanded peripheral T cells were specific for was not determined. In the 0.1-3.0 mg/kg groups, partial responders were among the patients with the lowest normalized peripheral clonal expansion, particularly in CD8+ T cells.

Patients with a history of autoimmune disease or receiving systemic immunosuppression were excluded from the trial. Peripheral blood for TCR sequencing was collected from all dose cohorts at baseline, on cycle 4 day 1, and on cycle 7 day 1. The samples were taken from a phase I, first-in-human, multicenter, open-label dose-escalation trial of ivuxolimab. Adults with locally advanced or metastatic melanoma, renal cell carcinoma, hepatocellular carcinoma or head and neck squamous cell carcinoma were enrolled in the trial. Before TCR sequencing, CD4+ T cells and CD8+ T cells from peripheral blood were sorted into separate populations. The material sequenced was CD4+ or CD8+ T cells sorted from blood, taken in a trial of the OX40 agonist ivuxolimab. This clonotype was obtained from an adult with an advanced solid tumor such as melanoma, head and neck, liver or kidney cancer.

The DNA sequence is as follows: TGTGCCATCAGTAGCGCGACTAGCGGGGTAAACCAAGAGACCCAGTACTTC. This is translated as CAISSATSGVNQETQYF. The receptor chain draws on TRBV10-3 and TRBJ2-5; 11 junctional bases match TRBD2. After removal of 5 bases from V and 0 bases from J, the junction retains 8 bases not matched to a gene. Including the terminal cysteine and phenylalanine, the CDR3 comprises 17 residues. The entry retains the CDR3 DNA only, 51 bases that are in frame from base 1. Based on the germline V gene, the CDR1 and CDR2 sequences are ENHRY and SYGVKD.